This TCR beta chain stems from a study of CD8+ T cells in alopecia areata (dated by TCRdb to the late 2010s). Study-wide context: Treated patients were enrolled in an open-label pilot trial of oral tofacitinib at 5 to 10 mg twice daily for moderate-to-severe alopecia areata. TCRbeta CDR3 regions were amplified by immunoSEQ multiplex PCR using 35 Vbeta forward and 13 Jbeta reverse primers. Human TCRbeta sequencing covered scalp tissue and sorted CD4+ and CD8+ peripheral blood T cells from patchy and totalis/universalis alopecia areata patients and healthy controls. Patients stayed on tofacitinib for 6 to 18 months and then had 6 months of follow-up off drug so that delayed response and recurrence could be assessed. For the treated patients, the SALT score, which quantifies what percentage of scalp surface area is affected, served as the measure of disease severity. To study T cell clonal expansion in alopecia areata, the researchers applied high-throughput TCRbeta sequencing to both the C3H/HeJ mouse model and human patients. Scalp clonality was compared across normal scalp (n=4), patchy alopecia areata scalp (n=8), and alopecia totalis/universalis scalp (n=8). Tofacitinib-treated patients had biopsies at baseline and at 4 and 24 weeks of treatment, with a later scalp biopsy in several patients. RNA was obtained with the PAXgene miRNA kit for fixed scalp, the miRNeasy kit for PBMCs, and the RNeasy kit for mouse skin. General study outcomes and caveats: TCR sequences shared between patients were less clear than in mice, possibly partly because of HLA diversity in the patient population. During tofacitinib treatment, many expanded lesional clones stuck around in both scalp and blood, and this persistence may partly explain why relapse happens after treatment is stopped. Because the treated cohort was small and included a single nonresponder, larger studies are needed to assess links between baseline CD8+ expansion and response. Scalp clonality and the number of expanded CD8+ clones among the top 100 scalp clones were significantly decreased by tofacitinib. Compared with normal scalp, lesional scalp, particularly in alopecia totalis/universalis, had higher clonality and more expanded CD8+ clones, which suggests antigenic drive. Resident alphabeta T cells in normal human skin are also sequenced, complicating scalp TCR repertoire analysis, unlike mouse skin dominated by gammadelta T cells.

Worth noting for this clone: Its recognized antigen is unknown. There are no base qualities to consult, and no much larger clone falls within one base.

The sample's time point label, in plain terms: about 25 weeks on oral tofacitinib. In the paper's terms, the treatment or condition label means: oral pan-JAK inhibitor, 5-10 mg twice daily. From alopecia areata patients, peripheral blood was collected along with lesional scalp punch biopsies. PBMCs were isolated by density centrifugation and stained for CD3, CD4 and CD8, after which CD4+ and CD8+ T cells were sorted on a FACSAria. Receptor libraries were prepared by the immunoSEQ multiplex PCR assay. For TCR sequencing, RNA was extracted from every sample and reverse transcribed into cDNA to serve as template. SuperScript III was used to make first-strand cDNA, primed with a 2:1 mix of oligo-dT and random hexamers. A synthetic immune receptor repertoire was used to measure amplification bias, and any remaining bias was corrected computationally. In the original analysis: Raw reads were preprocessed to remove errors, and CDR3 was defined by IMGT conventions from the conserved cysteine to phenylalanine. Clonality was computed by normalizing Shannon entropy by log2 of the number of productive unique TCRs and subtracting the result from 1. Whether each scalp clone was CD4 or CD8 was inferred by checking scalp TCRbeta sequences against the CD4 and CD8 repertoires from sorted blood. TCRdb stores this immuneACCESS table with in-frame sequences only. Part of the clones is absent; in the studies checked, under half of the shortfall reflects unresolved V genes, and no reason is known for the rest. V and J calls and clone size are copied from that table; D and trimming were computed from the DNA. The sample yields roughly 200,000 clones; roughly 53% were counted once. Approximately 10% of the sample is in the top ten clones.

The source was CD8+ T cells sorted from blood, collected at week 24, from a patient treated with tofacitinib. The TCR sequence derives from a human donor with alopecia areata.

For the CDR3, the sequence is CSVDPGTGDGYTF. The nucleotide sequence is TGCAGCGTTGACCCTGGGACAGGCGATGGCTACACCTTC. The chain employs TRBV29-1 and TRBJ1-2; TRBD1 agrees with 8 junctional bases. V trim: 3 bases; J trim: 6 bases; unmatched bases: 6. The CDR3 sequence holds 13 residues, the cysteine and phenylalanine included. Just the 39-base CDR3 DNA is kept, in frame starting at base 1. The germline V gene sets CDR1 to SQVTM and CDR2 to ANQGSEA.